Below are 4 T cell receptor beta chains sequenced from a single sample in a study of T cells in localized non-small cell lung cancer. Assay: immunoSEQ multiplex PCR; the TCRdb copy retains only in-frame clones and omits some. This sample carries some 38,000 clones, more than 80% of them seen once, and the ten largest clones take about 6%. The sequencing here drew on peripheral blood mononuclear cells, taken before any cancer treatment. Source of these receptors: a male donor aged 60 or older with stage II lung adenocarcinoma.

With respect to this clone: Mismatch with germline at one junction end may stem from a read error. At the DNA level, this CDR3 is encoded by other sequences in the same sample as well. In nucleotides, the CDR3 is TGTGCCAGCAGCTTAATAGAGGGGCGGAACACTGAAGCCTTCTTT. This encodes CASSLIEGRNTEAFF. This chain uses TRBV7-9 with TRBJ1-1; D is perhaps TRBD1 (5 bases). Germline V CDR1 and CDR2: SEHNR, FQNEAQ (reference sequence). CDR3 size: 15 residues.

This clone came up a few times. The same CDR3 is also encoded by other DNA sequences in this sample. The chain has TRBV10-1 and TRBJ2-7; possibly TRBD2 for D (6 bases). Trimming cost V 4 bases and J 2 bases, with 9 bases left between them. Germline V CDR1 and CDR2: WNHNN, SYGVQD (reference sequence). The length of the CDR3 is 13 residues. The CDR3 coding sequence is TGCGCCAGCAGTGTCCCGGGAGCCTACGAGCAGTACTTC. Translating it yields CASSVPGAYEQYF.

This clone was observed a handful of times. The chain employs TRBV27 and TRBJ1-4; 7 bases line up with TRBD1. The CDR3 length is 15 residues. Germline V gives CDR1 MNHEY, CDR2 SMNVEV (reference sequence). The ends lost 5 bases at V and 0 bases at J; junction bases unmatched: 3. The CDR3 coding sequence is TGTGCCAGCAGTCCTCAGGGGGCAACTAATGAAAAACTGTTTTTT. Its translation: CASSPQGATNEKLFF.

The gene calls are TRBV7-9 and TRBJ2-1; 10 bases fit TRBD2. J was trimmed by 6 bases and V by 2 bases; bases with no gene match: 4. CDR1 SEHNR and CDR2 FQNEAQ come from the germline V gene (reference sequence). The CDR3 sequence is 15 residues long. DNA for the CDR3: TGTGCCAGCAGCTTACTAGCGGGAGTGGGCAATGAGCAGTTCTTC. Its protein product is CASSLLAGVGNEQFF.